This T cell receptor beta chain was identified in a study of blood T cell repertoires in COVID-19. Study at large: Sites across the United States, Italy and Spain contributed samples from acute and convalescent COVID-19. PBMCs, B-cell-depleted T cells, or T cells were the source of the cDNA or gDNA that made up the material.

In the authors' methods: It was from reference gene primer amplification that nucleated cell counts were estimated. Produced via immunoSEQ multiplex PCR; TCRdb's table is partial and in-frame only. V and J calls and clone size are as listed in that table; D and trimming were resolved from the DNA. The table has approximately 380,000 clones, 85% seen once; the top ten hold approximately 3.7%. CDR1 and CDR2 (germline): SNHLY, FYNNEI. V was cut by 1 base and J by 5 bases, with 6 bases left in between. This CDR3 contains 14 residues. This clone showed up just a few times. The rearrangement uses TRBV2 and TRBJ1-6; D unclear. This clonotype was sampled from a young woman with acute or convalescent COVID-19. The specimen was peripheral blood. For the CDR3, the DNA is TGTGCCAGCAGTGAAGTCGGGGATAATTCACCCCTCCACTTT. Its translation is CASSEVGDNSPLHF.